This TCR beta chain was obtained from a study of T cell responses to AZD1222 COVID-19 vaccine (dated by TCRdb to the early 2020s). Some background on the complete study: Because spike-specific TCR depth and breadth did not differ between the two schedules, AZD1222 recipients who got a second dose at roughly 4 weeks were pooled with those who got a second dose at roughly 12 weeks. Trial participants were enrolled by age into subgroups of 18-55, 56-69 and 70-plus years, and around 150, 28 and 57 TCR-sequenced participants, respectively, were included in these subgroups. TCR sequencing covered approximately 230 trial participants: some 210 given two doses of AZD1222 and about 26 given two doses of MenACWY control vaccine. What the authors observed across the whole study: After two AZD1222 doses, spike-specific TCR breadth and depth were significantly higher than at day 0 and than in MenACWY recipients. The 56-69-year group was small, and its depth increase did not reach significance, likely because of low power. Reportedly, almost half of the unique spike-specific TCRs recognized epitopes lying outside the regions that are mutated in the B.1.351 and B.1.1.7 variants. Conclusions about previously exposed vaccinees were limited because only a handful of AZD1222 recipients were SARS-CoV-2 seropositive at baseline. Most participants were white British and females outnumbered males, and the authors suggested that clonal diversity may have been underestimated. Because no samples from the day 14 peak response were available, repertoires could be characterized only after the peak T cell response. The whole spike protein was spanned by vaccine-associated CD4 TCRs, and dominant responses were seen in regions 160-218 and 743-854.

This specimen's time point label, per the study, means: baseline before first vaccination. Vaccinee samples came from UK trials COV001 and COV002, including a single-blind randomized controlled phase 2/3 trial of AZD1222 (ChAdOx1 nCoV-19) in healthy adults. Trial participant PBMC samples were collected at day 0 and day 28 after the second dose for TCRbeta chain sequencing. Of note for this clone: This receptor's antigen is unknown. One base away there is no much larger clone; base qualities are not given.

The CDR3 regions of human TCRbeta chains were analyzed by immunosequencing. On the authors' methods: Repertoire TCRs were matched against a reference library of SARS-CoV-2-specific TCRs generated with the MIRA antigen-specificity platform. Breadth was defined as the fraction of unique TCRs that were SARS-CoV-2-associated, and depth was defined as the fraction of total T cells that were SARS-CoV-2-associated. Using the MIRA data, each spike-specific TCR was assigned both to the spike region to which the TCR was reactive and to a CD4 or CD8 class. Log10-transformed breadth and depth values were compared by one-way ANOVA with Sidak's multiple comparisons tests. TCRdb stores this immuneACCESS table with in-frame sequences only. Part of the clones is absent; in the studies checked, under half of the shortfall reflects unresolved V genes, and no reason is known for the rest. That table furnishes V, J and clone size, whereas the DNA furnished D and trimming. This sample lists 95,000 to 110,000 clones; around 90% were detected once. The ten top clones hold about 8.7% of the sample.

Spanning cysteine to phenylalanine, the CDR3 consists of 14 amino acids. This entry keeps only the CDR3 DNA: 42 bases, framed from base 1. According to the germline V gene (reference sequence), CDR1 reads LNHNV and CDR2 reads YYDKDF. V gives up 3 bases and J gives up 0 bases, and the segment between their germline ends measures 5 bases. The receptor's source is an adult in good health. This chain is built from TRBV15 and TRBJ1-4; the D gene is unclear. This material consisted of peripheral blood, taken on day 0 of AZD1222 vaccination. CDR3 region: CATSRGATNEKLFF. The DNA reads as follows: TGTGCCACCAGCAGGGGCGCAACTAATGAAAAACTGTTTTTT.